This is a list of T cell receptor beta chains from one sample in a study of blood T cell repertoires in COVID-19. Sequencing was performed with immunoSEQ multiplex PCR; in TCRdb, only in-frame clones are kept and a portion is missing. The sample includes about 190,000 clones, 65% to 85% of them seen just once. Sequenced input: PBMCs or T cells enriched from blood (not recorded which). These receptors were taken from a woman in her 30s who had recovered from COVID-19. The CDR3 runs from the conserved cysteine through the conserved F or W. Fields, in order: V gene, D gene, J gene, clone size, CDR3 protein, CDR3 DNA. D genes are given only for firm matches. Size is omitted from some rows. Given values are once, few, many or a class for expanded clones.

V: TRBV11-3; D: TRBD2; J: TRBJ2-1; size: .; CDR3: CASSLRSGSHNEQFF; DNA: TGTGCCAGCAGCTTACGGAGCGGGAGCCACAATGAGCAGTTCTTC
V: TRBV2; D: TRBD1; J: TRBJ1-3; size: .; CDR3: CASSDVPGQGEGF; DNA: TGTGCCAGCAGTGACGTGCCGGGACAGGGTGAGGGTTTT
V: TRBV30; D: .; J: TRBJ1-5; size: .; CDR3: CAWSRGSQPQHF; DNA: TGTGCCTGGAGTAGGGGGAGTCAGCCCCAGCATTTT
V: TRBV5-1; D: TRBD1; J: TRBJ2-7; size: once; CDR3: CASSLQGQGAYEQYF; DNA: TGCGCCAGCAGCCTCCAGGGACAGGGAGCCTACGAGCAGTACTTC
V: TRBV28; D: TRBD2; J: TRBJ2-1; size: .; CDR3: CASSFLPGLAKSNEQFF; DNA: TGTGCCAGCAGTTTTCTCCCGGGACTAGCAAAGAGCAATGAGCAGTTCTTC
V: TRBV7-2; D: TRBD1; J: TRBJ1-2; size: .; CDR3: CASSPRHRGGYGYTF; DNA: TGTGCCAGCAGCCCCCGGCACAGGGGGGGCTATGGCTACACCTTC
V: TRBV28; D: .; J: TRBJ1-1; size: .; CDR3: CASSIQGHPAFF; DNA: TGTGCCAGCAGCATTCAGGGACATCCGGCTTTCTTT
V: TRBV29-1; D: TRBD2; J: TRBJ2-2; size: .; CDR3: CSVYGGTLNTGELFF; DNA: TGCAGCGTATACGGGGGGACCCTGAACACCGGGGAGCTGTTTTTT
V: TRBV5-1; D: .; J: TRBJ1-6; size: .; CDR3: CASSITYESPLHF; DNA: TGCGCCAGCAGCATTACTTACGAATCACCCCTCCACTTT
V: TRBV7-2; D: TRBD2; J: TRBJ2-2; size: .; CDR3: CASSLDSGGRAGELFF; DNA: TGTGCCAGCAGCTTGGATAGCGGGGGCCGGGCCGGGGAGCTGTTTTTT
V: TRBV28; D: .; J: TRBJ1-5; size: .; CDR3: CASSSEPQHF; DNA: TGTGCCAGCAGTTCCGAGCCCCAGCATTTT
V: TRBV5-1; D: TRBD1; J: TRBJ2-5; size: .; CDR3: CASSGLGTGVRDVPQETQYF; DNA: TGCGCCAGCAGCGGGTTGGGGACAGGGGTACGAGACGTCCCCCAAGAGACCCAGTACTTC
V: TRBV5-4; D: .; J: TRBJ1-6; size: .; CDR3: CASTPALRGHTFENLHF; DNA: TGTGCCAGCACCCCAGCCCTACGGGGACACACTTTTGAAAACCTCCACTTT
V: TRBV5-4; D: .; J: TRBJ2-7; size: .; CDR3: CASSSGASGIYEQYF; DNA: TGTGCCAGCAGCTCGGGGGCTAGCGGCATCTACGAGCAGTACTTC
V: TRBV5-1; D: .; J: TRBJ2-3; size: .; CDR3: CASSLGGQAGTDTQYF; DNA: TGCGCCAGCAGCTTGGGTGGACAAGCAGGCACAGATACGCAGTATTTT
V: TRBV9; D: TRBD1; J: TRBJ1-3; size: .; CDR3: CASSTPTGPGNTIYF; DNA: TGTGCCAGCAGCACCCCGACAGGGCCCGGAAACACCATATATTTT
V: TRBV29-1; D: .; J: TRBJ2-3; size: once; CDR3: CSVEGPAGFTDTQYF; DNA: TGCAGCGTTGAAGGGCCCGCAGGGTTCACAGATACGCAGTATTTT
V: TRBV28; D: TRBD1; J: TRBJ2-7; size: .; CDR3: CASSSSGTGSYEQYF; DNA: TGTGCCAGCAGTTCCTCCGGGACAGGGTCCTACGAGCAGTACTTC
V: TRBV7-6; D: .; J: TRBJ1-4; size: .; CDR3: CASSLDRREGDEKLFF; DNA: TGTGCCAGCAGCTTAGATAGAAGAGAGGGAGACGAAAAACTGTTTTTT
V: TRBV6-5; D: TRBD1; J: TRBJ1-2; size: .; CDR3: CASNDRGRTGYTF; DNA: TGTGCCAGCAACGACAGGGGGCGAACCGGCTACACCTTC
V: TRBV11-2; D: .; J: TRBJ1-1; size: once; CDR3: CASSFASEAFF; DNA: TGTGCCAGCAGCTTCGCGTCTGAAGCTTTCTTT
V: TRBV28; D: .; J: TRBJ1-6; size: .; CDR3: CASSFVSRVGSPLHF; DNA: TGTGCCAGCAGTTTTGTGAGCAGGGTGGGTTCACCCCTCCACTTT
V: TRBV19; D: TRBD1; J: TRBJ1-2; size: .; CDR3: CASSIAPDRSYGYTF; DNA: TGTGCCAGTAGTATAGCTCCGGACAGGTCCTATGGCTACACCTTC
V: TRBV19; D: TRBD1; J: TRBJ2-2; size: .; CDR3: CASSGGTGNTGELFF; DNA: TGTGCCAGTAGTGGTGGGACAGGAAACACCGGGGAGCTGTTTTTT
V: TRBV5-1; D: .; J: TRBJ1-1; size: .; CDR3: CASSLVGRGMNTEAFF; DNA: TGCGCCAGCAGCTTGGTAGGCCGCGGGATGAACACTGAAGCTTTCTTT
V: TRBV7-9; D: TRBD1; J: TRBJ2-7; size: .; CDR3: CASSPVPGQADEQYF; DNA: TGTGCCAGCAGCCCAGTACCGGGACAGGCTGACGAGCAGTACTTC
V: TRBV28; D: TRBD1; J: TRBJ2-7; size: .; CDR3: CASSGGLGQGRGEQYF; DNA: TGTGCCAGCAGTGGCGGATTGGGACAGGGGCGGGGTGAGCAGTACTTC
V: TRBV28; D: TRBD1; J: TRBJ1-6; size: .; CDR3: CASTHMGQGPWSLHF; DNA: TGTGCCAGCACCCATATGGGACAGGGACCTTGGTCCCTCCACTTT
V: TRBV5-1; D: .; J: TRBJ2-7; size: few; CDR3: CASSFVRGDSYEQYF; DNA: TGCGCCAGCAGCTTCGTCAGGGGGGACTCCTACGAGCAGTACTTC
V: TRBV11-2; D: TRBD1; J: TRBJ1-2; size: .; CDR3: CASSFGDSLYGYTF; DNA: TGTGCCAGCAGCTTTGGGGACAGCTTATATGGCTACACCTTC
V: TRBV16; D: TRBD2; J: TRBJ2-3; size: .; CDR3: CASSHGGRATDTQYF; DNA: TGTGCCAGCAGCCATGGCGGGAGGGCCACAGATACGCAGTATTTT
V: TRBV10-3; D: TRBD2; J: TRBJ2-6; size: .; CDR3: CAISEGEGSGANVLTF; DNA: TGTGCCATCAGTGAGGGGGAGGGCTCTGGGGCCAACGTCCTGACTTTC
V: TRBV27; D: TRBD2; J: TRBJ2-7; size: few; CDR3: CASSVAGPYEQYF; DNA: TGTGCCAGCTCCGTAGCGGGACCCTACGAGCAGTACTTC
V: TRBV28; D: .; J: TRBJ1-4; size: .; CDR3: CASSLSDASLREKLFF; DNA: TGTGCCAGCAGTTTAAGTGATGCGAGTCTTCGCGAAAAACTGTTTTTT
V: TRBV9; D: .; J: TRBJ2-7; size: .; CDR3: CASSPPGGRATYEQYF; DNA: TGTGCCAGCAGCCCCCCCGGGGGACGGGCTACCTACGAGCAGTACTTC
V: TRBV10-3; D: TRBD2; J: TRBJ2-4; size: .; CDR3: CAISESTRASGDIQYF; DNA: TGTGCCATCAGTGAGTCGACTCGGGCTAGCGGGGACATTCAGTACTTC
V: TRBV28; D: TRBD1; J: TRBJ2-7; size: .; CDR3: CASSGGQATYEQYF; DNA: TGTGCCAGCAGTGGCGGACAGGCTACCTACGAGCAGTACTTC
V: TRBV11-3; D: .; J: TRBJ2-7; size: .; CDR3: CARDIRSTASLQYF; DNA: TGTGCCAGAGATATCCGATCGACAGCTTCTTTGCAGTACTTC
V: TRBV19; D: .; J: TRBJ2-7; size: .; CDR3: CASSIRGTYEQYF; DNA: TGTGCCAGTAGTATAAGGGGGACCTACGAGCAGTACTTC
V: TRBV5-1; D: TRBD2; J: TRBJ2-1; size: .; CDR3: CASSALAGSQTGEQFF; DNA: TGCGCCAGCAGCGCACTAGCGGGGTCGCAAACGGGAGAGCAGTTCTTC
V: TRBV7-9; D: TRBD1; J: TRBJ1-1; size: .; CDR3: CASTRQGAMNTEAFF; DNA: TGTGCCAGCACCCGACAGGGGGCCATGAACACTGAAGCTTTCTTT
V: TRBV2; D: .; J: TRBJ1-1; size: few; CDR3: CASSPGGTEAFF; DNA: TGTGCCAGCAGCCCTGGGGGGACTGAAGCTTTCTTT
V: TRBV6-5; D: .; J: TRBJ1-5; size: once; CDR3: CASSYTGLGDQPQHF; DNA: TGTGCCAGCAGTTATACTGGTTTGGGCGATCAGCCCCAGCATTTT
V: TRBV4-1; D: .; J: TRBJ1-5; size: .; CDR3: CASSQDGGGVGQARLAQHF; DNA: TGCGCCAGCAGCCAAGATGGAGGGGGGGTCGGGCAGGCCCGCTTGGCCCAGCATTTT
V: TRBV27; D: TRBD1; J: TRBJ1-6; size: .; CDR3: CASSSPGQLNSPLHF; DNA: TGTGCCAGCAGTTCTCCGGGACAGCTTAATTCACCCCTCCACTTT
V: TRBV9; D: TRBD2; J: TRBJ2-3; size: .; CDR3: CASSLAGVVDTQYF; DNA: TGTGCCAGCAGCTTAGCGGGAGTGGTAGATACGCAGTATTTT
V: TRBV18; D: TRBD1; J: TRBJ1-1; size: .; CDR3: CASSPGQGNTEAFF; DNA: TGTGCCAGCTCACCGGGACAGGGCAACACTGAAGCTTTCTTT
V: TRBV5-1; D: TRBD2; J: TRBJ2-3; size: few; CDR3: CASSPGLAGDRKDTQYF; DNA: TGCGCCAGCAGCCCCGGACTAGCGGGAGATCGAAAGGATACGCAGTATTTT
V: TRBV10-3; D: .; J: TRBJ1-5; size: .; CDR3: CAISTDSNQPQHF; DNA: TGTGCCATCAGCACAGATAGCAATCAGCCCCAGCATTTT
V: TRBV12-3/TRBV12-4; D: TRBD1; J: TRBJ1-2; size: .; CDR3: CASSLGQNYGYTF; DNA: TGTGCCAGCAGTTTGGGACAGAACTATGGCTACACCTTC
V: TRBV19; D: TRBD1; J: TRBJ1-5; size: .; CDR3: CASSSDRGGNQPQHF; DNA: TGTGCCAGTAGTAGCGACAGGGGTGGCAATCAGCCCCAGCATTTT
V: TRBV4-1; D: .; J: TRBJ2-5; size: .; CDR3: CASSQVPDRIGSQETQYF; DNA: TGCGCCAGCAGCCAAGTTCCCGACAGGATTGGGTCCCAAGAGACCCAGTACTTC
V: TRBV19; D: TRBD2; J: TRBJ2-1; size: .; CDR3: CASTISGGGGPTVFF; DNA: TGTGCCAGTACCATTTCGGGGGGGGGCGGACCCACCGTCTTCTTC
V: TRBV7-9; D: TRBD2; J: TRBJ2-1; size: .; CDR3: CASSFTGGRSTYNEQFF; DNA: TGTGCCAGCAGCTTCACTGGCGGGAGGTCTACCTACAATGAGCAGTTCTTC